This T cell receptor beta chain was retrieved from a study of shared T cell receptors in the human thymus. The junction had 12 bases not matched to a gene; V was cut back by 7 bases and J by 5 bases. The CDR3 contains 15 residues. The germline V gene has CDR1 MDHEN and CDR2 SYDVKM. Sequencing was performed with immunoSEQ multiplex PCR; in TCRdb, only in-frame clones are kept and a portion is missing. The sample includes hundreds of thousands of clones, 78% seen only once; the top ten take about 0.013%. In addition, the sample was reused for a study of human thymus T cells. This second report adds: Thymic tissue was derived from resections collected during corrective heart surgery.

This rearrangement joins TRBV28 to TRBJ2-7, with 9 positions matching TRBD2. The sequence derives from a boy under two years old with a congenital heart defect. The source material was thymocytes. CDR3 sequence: CASTSSAGGPHEQYF. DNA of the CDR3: TGTGCCAGCACCTCCTCCGCGGGAGGGCCCCACGAGCAGTACTTC.